The 3 T cell receptor beta chains below come from one sample, sequenced in a study of blood T cells in healthy people across ages. Sample-barcoded 5' priming and a J-beta primer mix drove a second PCR of 7 to 11 cycles. Using its own MiXCR run on the 5' RACE reads, TCRdb lists one record per CDR3 protein. This table holds 500,000 to 550,000 distinct CDR3 sequences, 24% found once. This same sample was also part of a study on T cells of mothers and their children.

Sequencing was done on a sample of blood. These receptors were collected from a boy under 18 in good health.

This rearrangement joins TRBV10-3 to TRBJ1-5; TRBD1 might be the D (5 bases). CDR3 length: 14 amino acids. Deletions cut 10 bases from V and 4 bases from J, with 17 bases between. Germline V gene data show CDR1 as ENHRY and CDR2 as SYGVKD. CDR3 amino acids: CATSVQGVNQPQHF. In DNA form, the CDR3 reads TGTGCCACCTCGGTCCAGGGAGTGAATCAGCCCCAGCATTTT.

This chain joins TRBV10-3 and TRBJ2-5; 10 bases map to TRBD2. Gene TRBJ2-1 matches the end of the DNA better, so the J call may be wrong. The germline CDR1 and CDR2 sequences are ENHRY and SYGVKD. The CDR3 consists of 15 residues. CDR3 sequence (DNA): TGTGCCATCAGTGAGGGGGAACTAGCGGGATATGAGCAGTTCTTC. This gives the protein CAISEGELAGYEQFF.

The chain links TRBV7-3 to TRBJ2-3; 11 nucleotides match TRBD1. The germline CDR1 and CDR2 sequences are SGHTA and FQGTGA. The CDR3 covers 16 residues. The V segment lost 1 base and the J segment 6 bases; nucleotides outside the gene matches: 6. The CDR3 DNA reads as TGTGCCAGCAGCTTAAGGAGGGGACAGGGGGGGGATACGCAGTATTTT. Its translation is CASSLRRGQGGDTQYF.